Listed below are T cell receptor beta chains from one sample, sequenced in a study of T cells of healthy individuals. MiXCR, run by TCRdb on the 5' RACE reads, gives a single entry per CDR3 protein. This table has around 79,000 distinct CDR3 sequences, about 5% appearing once. These receptors were collected from a female donor in good health. Both conserved end residues are part of each CDR3. Each record gives: V gene, J gene, clone size, D gene, CDR3 protein, CDR3 DNA. A D gene is named only where the DNA matches it firmly. Size is stated for part of the rows, as once, few or many counts, or as a class when the clone is expanded.

>TRBV20-1|TRBJ1-2|many|TRBD1
CSEENRGRGYTF
TGCAGTGAGGAAAACAGGGGGCGCGGCTACACCTTC
>TRBV6-2/TRBV6-3|TRBJ1-1|many|NA
CASSIGSRTEAFF
TGTGCCAGCAGTATCGGCAGTCGGACTGAAGCTTTCTTT
>TRBV12-5|TRBJ1-1|many|TRBD1
CASAVRQGPTKAFF
TGTGCTAGTGCCGTAAGACAGGGCCCTACAAAAGCTTTCTTT
>TRBV4-2|TRBJ2-7|few|NA
CASSQDPGARNEQYF
TGTGCCAGCAGCCAAGATCCGGGGGCTAGGAACGAGCAGTACTTC
>TRBV5-1|TRBJ1-1|many|NA
CASSHPRGEAFF
TGCGCCAGCAGCCATCCAAGGGGAGAAGCTTTCTTT
>TRBV30|TRBJ2-7|many|NA
CAWNPGTEYEQYF
TGTGCCTGGAACCCCGGGACGGAATACGAGCAGTACTTC
>TRBV20-1|TRBJ2-7|many|NA
CSALKSYEQYF
TGCAGTGCTCTAAAGAGCTACGAGCAGTACTTC
>TRBV20-1|TRBJ2-1|few|TRBD2
CSAERTSGSDEQFF
TGCAGTGCTGAAAGGACTAGCGGGAGCGATGAGCAGTTCTTC
>TRBV12-3/TRBV12-4|TRBJ1-3|few|NA
CASSLSPDVSGNTIYF
TGTGCCAGCAGTTTATCCCCGGACGTCTCTGGAAACACCATATATTTT
>TRBV20-1|TRBJ2-7|many|TRBD2
CSARTAASGSEQYF
TGCAGTGCTAGGACGGCGGCGAGCGGGAGCGAGCAGTACTTC
>TRBV2|TRBJ1-6|few|TRBD1
CASTGTGDSPLHF
TGTGCCAGCACCGGGACAGGGGATTCACCCCTCCACTTT
>TRBV12-2|TRBJ1-6|many|NA
CASPFNPASNSPLHF
TGTGCAAGTCCCTTTAACCCGGCGTCAAATTCACCCCTCCACTTT
>TRBV6-6|TRBJ1-5|many|NA
CASSPGQNLNQPQHF
TGTGCCAGCAGTCCTGGTCAGAACCTGAATCAGCCCCAGCATTTT
>TRBV29-1|TRBJ1-1|many|TRBD1
CSGRGQGFTEAFF
TGCAGCGGCCGTGGACAGGGATTCACTGAAGCTTTCTTT
>TRBV24-1|TRBJ2-3|many|TRBD1
CATSDSPGQGLGNTQYF
TGTGCCACCAGTGATAGCCCCGGACAGGGGCTCGGGAATACGCAGTATTTT
>TRBV6-5|TRBJ1-1|many|NA
CASRETVSTEAFF
TGTGCCAGTAGAGAGACAGTCAGCACTGAAGCTTTCTTT
>TRBV7-2|TRBJ1-1|NA|NA
CASSPEGPQEAFF
TGTGCCAGCAGCCCAGAGGGGCCCCAGGAAGCTTTCTTT
>TRBV29-1|TRBJ1-1|many|TRBD1
CSVEGLGQKNGAFF
TGCAGCGTTGAAGGCCTGGGACAGAAAAACGGGGCTTTCTTT
>TRBV3-1|TRBJ2-4|many|NA
CASSGRRTPLPSSIQYF
TGTGCCAGCAGCGGAAGGCGAACACCCCTACCGTCAAGCATTCAGTACTTC
>TRBV3-1|TRBJ2-7|few|NA
CASSQDSKEGEQYF
TGTGCCAGCAGCCAAGATTCTAAAGAAGGCGAGCAGTACTTC
>TRBV15|TRBJ1-4|many|NA
CATSRTRESEKLFF
TGTGCCACCAGCAGGACCAGGGAGAGTGAAAAACTGTTTTTT
>TRBV20-1|TRBJ1-1|many|NA
CSATDATGLNTEAFF
TGCAGTGCTACTGACGCAACAGGGTTGAATACTGAAGCTTTCTTT
>TRBV28|TRBJ2-2|many|NA
CASRLTGDNTGELFF
TGTGCCAGCAGATTGACAGGTGATAACACCGGGGAGCTGTTTTTT
>TRBV5-1|TRBJ1-1|NA|NA
CASSLEAGEVNTEAFF
TGCGCCAGCAGCTTGGAGGCAGGGGAGGTGAACACTGAAGCTTTCTTT
>TRBV7-9|TRBJ2-3|few|TRBD1
CASSLVWTGEGDTQYF
TGTGCCAGCAGCTTAGTCTGGACAGGGGAAGGAGATACGCAGTATTTT
>TRBV9|TRBJ1-4|few|TRBD1
CASHERTGVLIDEKLFF
TGTGCCAGCCACGAAAGGACAGGGGTTTTGATCGATGAAAAACTGTTTTTT
>TRBV7-9|TRBJ1-5|few|NA
CASSQQYSNQPQHF
TGTGCCAGCAGCCAACAGTATAGCAATCAGCCCCAGCATTTT
>TRBV7-2|TRBJ2-7|many|TRBD1
CASSPNSGTAFYEQYF
TGTGCCAGCAGCCCGAACTCCGGGACAGCTTTTTACGAGCAGTACTTC
>TRBV5-6|TRBJ2-4|NA|NA
CASSTPEAKNIQYF
TGTGCCAGCAGCACCCCGGAGGCCAAAAACATTCAGTACTTC
>TRBV20-1|TRBJ1-5|many|TRBD1
CSARVAGTGNQPQHF
TGCAGTGCTAGAGTAGCCGGGACAGGGAATCAGCCCCAGCATTTT